This record covers a single T cell receptor (beta chain). This entry comes from a study of T cell changes during pregnancy in multiple sclerosis. With 6 bases clipped from V and 6 bases from J, the junction kept 5 bases outside the gene matches. The CDR3 contains 14 residues. Germline-derived CDR1 and CDR2 are MGHRA and YSYEKL. Only in-frame clones appear in the TCRdb table, and some are missing; sequencing was by immunoSEQ multiplex PCR. The table lists tens of thousands of clones, about 91% of them singletons. The specimen was CD8+ T cells from peripheral blood mononuclear cells, collected before pregnancy. J is TRBJ2-1 and V is TRBV4-1, with TRBD2 identical over 10 bases. This receptor was identified in a female donor with multiple sclerosis, enrolled in a pregnancy study. CDR3 residues: CASSLAGEGNEQFF. CDR3 sequence (DNA): TGCGCCAGCAGTCTAGCGGGGGAAGGCAATGAGCAGTTCTTC.